The rows below give T cell receptor beta chains drawn from one sample of a study of siplizumab effects on memory and regulatory T cells. The table came from immunoSEQ multiplex PCR; TCRdb's copy has only in-frame clones and leaves some out. The sample lists 70,000 to 95,000 clones; 85% to 90% were seen once. Sequenced material: CD4+ T cells sorted from blood. These receptors came from a human donor in good health. Both conserved end residues are part of each CDR3. The order of the fields is J gene, clone size, V gene, D gene, CDR3 length, CDR3 protein, CDR3 DNA. A D gene is named only where the DNA matches it firmly. Not every row has a clone size; where given, it reads once, few, many or a size class.

>TRBJ2-7|-|TRBV6-1|-|14
CASSAYRELYEQYF
TGTGCCAGCAGTGCATACAGGGAGCTCTACGAGCAGTACTTC
>TRBJ1-4|once|TRBV2|-|12
CASNRMGEKLFF
TGTGCCAGCAACCGAATGGGTGAAAAACTGTTTTTT
>TRBJ2-5|-|TRBV18|-|16
CASSGGSGGSSLEQYF
TGTGCCAGCTCGGGAGGCTCTGGAGGGTCCTCCTTGGAGCAGTACTTC
>TRBJ2-5|-|TRBV5-1|-|15
CASSLAKGAGETQYF
TGCGCCAGCAGCTTGGCCAAAGGGGCAGGAGAGACCCAGTACTTC
>TRBJ1-1|-|TRBV5-4|-|12
CASSPYRGEAFF
TGTGCCAGCAGCCCCTACCGGGGTGAAGCTTTCTTT
>TRBJ2-6|-|TRBV4-3|-|16
CASSQDPGAGANVLTF
TGCGCCAGCAGCCAAGACCCAGGGGCTGGGGCCAACGTCCTGACTTTC
>TRBJ2-2|once|TRBV11-3|TRBD2|17
CASSLSGLAGGFGELFF
TGTGCCAGCAGCTTAAGCGGACTAGCGGGAGGGTTCGGGGAGCTGTTTTTT
>TRBJ2-7|-|TRBV5-1|-|15
CASSPLTGSSYEQYF
TGCGCCAGCAGCCCACTGACCGGCAGTTCCTACGAGCAGTACTTC
>TRBJ2-3|-|TRBV19|TRBD1|17
CASSQADRGLSADTQYF
TGTGCCAGTAGTCAGGCGGACAGGGGGCTTTCAGCAGATACGCAGTATTTT
>TRBJ2-2|-|TRBV29-1|TRBD1|12
CSVYRGTGELFF
TGCAGCGTCTACAGGGGGACCGGGGAGCTGTTTTTT
>TRBJ2-2|-|TRBV28|-|16
CASSAAGPGSAGELFF
TGTGCCAGCAGTGCTGCGGGACCGGGGAGTGCCGGGGAGCTGTTTTTT
>TRBJ2-1|-|TRBV7-2|-|15
CASSFSGLASNEQFF
TGTGCCAGCAGCTTTAGTGGGCTAGCCAGCAATGAGCAGTTCTTC
>TRBJ2-3|-|TRBV6-1|-|14
CASNRERSLGTQYF
TGTGCCAGCAATAGGGAGCGGTCCCTAGGTACGCAGTATTTT
>TRBJ2-1|-|TRBV9|TRBD2|16
CASSVEVAGVFDEQFF
TGTGCCAGCAGCGTAGAGGTAGCGGGAGTGTTCGATGAGCAGTTCTTC
>TRBJ2-2|-|TRBV19|TRBD2|14
CASSTGTSSGELFF
TGTGCCAGTAGTACGGGGACTAGCTCCGGGGAGCTGTTTTTT
>TRBJ1-2|-|TRBV19|-|16
CASSIDLAAEHYGYTF
TGTGCCAGTAGTATAGATCTAGCGGCGGAACACTATGGCTACACCTTC
>TRBJ2-1|-|TRBV4-2|-|13
CASSQDLGSEQFF
TGTGCCAGCAGCCAAGATTTGGGGTCCGAGCAGTTCTTC
>TRBJ2-3|-|TRBV19|-|15
CASKDPGLREDTQYF
TGTGCCAGTAAAGACCCGGGCCTCCGGGAGGATACGCAGTATTTT
>TRBJ2-1|-|TRBV28|-|15
CASSFQRHSYNEQFF
TGTGCCAGCAGTTTTCAGCGCCACTCCTACAATGAGCAGTTCTTC
>TRBJ2-7|-|TRBV28|TRBD1|14
CASSLLGTASQQYF
TGTGCCAGCAGTTTACTTGGGACAGCCTCCCAGCAGTACTTC
>TRBJ1-3|once|TRBV30|-|16
CAWRGTVIYSGNTIYF
TGTGCCTGGAGAGGGACGGTAATCTACTCTGGAAACACCATATATTTT
>TRBJ2-1|-|TRBV7-3|-|16
CASSRDPGVSYNEQFF
TGTGCCAGCAGCCGGGATCCAGGCGTCTCCTACAATGAGCAGTTCTTC
>TRBJ2-7|-|TRBV5-1|TRBD2|15
CASTPFSGSGLEQYF
TGCGCCAGCACTCCATTTAGCGGGAGTGGCCTCGAGCAGTACTTC
>TRBJ2-2|-|TRBV5-1|-|12
CASWLGVGELFF
TGCGCCAGCTGGCTTGGTGTCGGGGAGCTGTTTTTT
>TRBJ2-7|-|TRBV7-9|TRBD1|15
CASSFHRDSNYEQYF
TGTGCCAGCAGCTTCCACCGGGACAGCAACTACGAGCAGTACTTC
>TRBJ2-7|-|TRBV5-6|-|12
CASSLEGGQSYF
TGTGCCAGCAGCTTGGAGGGGGGACAATCGTACTTC
>TRBJ2-3|-|TRBV29-1|-|12
CSVEATRDTQYF
TGCAGCGTTGAGGCGACACGGGATACGCAGTATTTT
>TRBJ2-3|-|TRBV6-5|-|14
CASSDPGSTDTQYF
TGTGCCAGCAGCGACCCGGGTAGCACAGATACGCAGTATTTT